This T cell receptor (beta chain) was obtained from a study of T-cell memory formation after mild COVID-19 (TCRdb year 2021). Some background on the complete study: Most TCR sequence clusters were specific to one of the two donors. In a couple of donors, T-cell clones that expanded and contracted after mild COVID-19 were followed by sequencing TCRalpha and TCRbeta repertoires longitudinally. Two young, previously healthy adult volunteers made up the cohort, one male and one female.

General study outcomes and caveats: Some responding clones were found in pre-infection memory, which suggests that pre-existing cross-reactive memory T cells took part in the SARS-CoV-2 response. Contracting CD4+ clones appeared mostly in the CM and EM memory subsets, whereas CD8+ clones were enriched in EMRA. Only a couple of mild cases were covered in the study, and larger cohorts including severe cases with pre-infection samples were considered necessary. SARS-CoV-2 specificity of the second-wave clones peaking on day 37 was not confirmed. Clones contracting from day 15 to 85 had balanced CD4/CD8 phenotypes, while a second wave expanding from day 15 to 37 was biased towards CD4+.

Ficoll-Paque density gradient centrifugation was used to isolate PBMCs. The sample was run on an Illumina NovaSeq 6000. cDNA libraries for TCRalpha and TCRbeta were prepared by 5'RACE using constant-segment primers, with sample barcodes and unique molecular identifiers added. Trizol reagent was used to extract RNA from every sample. Library amplification was performed in two PCR steps, and a second sample barcode and Illumina TruSeq adapters were introduced in the second step. Sequencing of libraries was performed on an Illumina NovaSeq with 2 x 150 bp paired-end reads. Under the source paper's analysis protocol: With migec v1.2.7, reads were demultiplexed and then collapsed into UMI-guided consensus sequences. Using mixcr v2.1.11, UMI consensuses were aligned to TRA and TRB V and J templates and then assembled into clonotypes. Expanded or contracted clonotypes were those called significant by both edgeR and NoisET, with noise models trained on biological replicates. edgeR calls used a false discovery rate-adjusted p below 0.01 and a log2 fold-change threshold of 1. As an exploratory analysis of dynamics, PCA with hierarchical clustering was applied to max-normalized trajectories of the 1000 most abundant clonotypes. Separately sequenced CD4+ and CD8+ repertoires were used to assign a CD4 or CD8 phenotype to each responding clone. The public reads were quality trimmed at Q25 with fastp and then assembled into clones with MiXCR by TCRdb, keeping productive beta chains. Rows are unified per CDR3 protein, each entry keeping the most common DNA and genes. TCRdb, not the authors, supplied the V and J calls. The sample table records a few hundred thousand distinct CDR3 sequences; more than 20% of these occur just once. The ten largest account for approximately 13% of the sample.

The CDR3 measures 11 amino acids from cysteine to phenylalanine. The sequence is cut down to CDR3 DNA, 33 bases in frame from base 1. The germline V gene (reference sequence) provides CDR1 SGHKS and CDR2 YYEKEE. As concerns this clonotype: Its antigen has not been determined. One end of the junction does not line up with germline, which may come from a read error.

This receptor was obtained from an adult woman who had mild COVID-19 (a few samples of this study predate the infection). The sample titles of this study are shuffled in the database, so cell type and time point are left out; the donor was told from shared clones. The sequenced sample was PBMCs or a T cell subset sorted from them (not recorded which). The chain employs TRBV5-5 and TRBJ1-1; confidence is insufficient to name the D gene. Here the CDR3 is given as CASSLDRITLF. The nucleotide sequence is TGTGCCAGCAGCTTGGACAGAATAACCCTCTTT.